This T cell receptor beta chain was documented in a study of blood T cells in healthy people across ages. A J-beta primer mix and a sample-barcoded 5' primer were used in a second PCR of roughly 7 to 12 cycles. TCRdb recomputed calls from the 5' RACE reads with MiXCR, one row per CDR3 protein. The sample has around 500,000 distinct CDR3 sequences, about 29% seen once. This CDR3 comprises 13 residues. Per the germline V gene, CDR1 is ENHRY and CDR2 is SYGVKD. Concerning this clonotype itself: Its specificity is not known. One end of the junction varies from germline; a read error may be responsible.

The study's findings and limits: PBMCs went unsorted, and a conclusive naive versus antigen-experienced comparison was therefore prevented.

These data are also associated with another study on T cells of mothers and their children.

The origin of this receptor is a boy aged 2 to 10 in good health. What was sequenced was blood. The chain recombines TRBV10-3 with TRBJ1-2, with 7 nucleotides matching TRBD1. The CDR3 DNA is TGTGCCACAACCCGACAGGGTAACAATGGCCACACCTTC. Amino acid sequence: CATTRQGNNGHTF.